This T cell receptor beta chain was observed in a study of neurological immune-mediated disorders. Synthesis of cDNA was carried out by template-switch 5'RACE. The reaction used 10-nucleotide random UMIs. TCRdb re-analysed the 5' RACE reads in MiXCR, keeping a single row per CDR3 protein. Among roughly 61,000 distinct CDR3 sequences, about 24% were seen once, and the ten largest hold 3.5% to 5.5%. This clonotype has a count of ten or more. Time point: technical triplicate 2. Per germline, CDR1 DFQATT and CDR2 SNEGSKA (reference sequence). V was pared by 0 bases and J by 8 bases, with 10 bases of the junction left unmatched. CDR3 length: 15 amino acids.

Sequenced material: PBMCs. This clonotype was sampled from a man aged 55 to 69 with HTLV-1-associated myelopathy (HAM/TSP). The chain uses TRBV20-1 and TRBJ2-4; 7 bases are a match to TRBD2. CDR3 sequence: CSARDASKGRDIQYF. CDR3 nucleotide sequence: TGCAGTGCTAGAGATGCGTCAAAAGGGAGGGACATTCAGTACTTC.